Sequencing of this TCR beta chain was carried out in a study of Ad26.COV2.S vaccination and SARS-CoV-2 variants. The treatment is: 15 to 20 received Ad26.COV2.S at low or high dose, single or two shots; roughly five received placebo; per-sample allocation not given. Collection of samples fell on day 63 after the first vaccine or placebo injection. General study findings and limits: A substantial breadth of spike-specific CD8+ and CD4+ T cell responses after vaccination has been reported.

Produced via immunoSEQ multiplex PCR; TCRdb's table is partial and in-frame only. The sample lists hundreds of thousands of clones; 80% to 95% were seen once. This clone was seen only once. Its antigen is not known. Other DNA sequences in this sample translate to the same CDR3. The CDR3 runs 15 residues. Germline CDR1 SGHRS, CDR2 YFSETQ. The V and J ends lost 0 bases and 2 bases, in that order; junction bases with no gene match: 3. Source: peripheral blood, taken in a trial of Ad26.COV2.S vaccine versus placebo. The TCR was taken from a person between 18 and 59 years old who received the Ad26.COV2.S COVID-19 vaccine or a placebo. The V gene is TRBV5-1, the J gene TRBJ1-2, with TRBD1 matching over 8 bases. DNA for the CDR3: TGCGCCAGCAGCTTGGGGACAGGGAGAAACTATGGCTACACCTTC. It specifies CASSLGTGRNYGYTF. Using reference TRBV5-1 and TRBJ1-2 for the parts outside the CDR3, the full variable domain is KAGVTQTPRYLIKTRGQQVTLSCSPISGHRSVSWYQQTPGQGLQFLFEYFSETQRNKGNFPGRFSGRQFSNSRSEMNVSTLELGDSALYLCASSLGTGRNYGYTFGSGTRLTVV.